The TCR beta chain described here comes from a study of cytomegalovirus exposure and HLA in healthy donors. 60 Vbeta and 13 Jbeta primers were used in PCR. Here immunoSEQ multiplex PCR was the method, and the copy in TCRdb shows in-frame clones only, minus some. The sample holds roughly 200,000 clones, 86% seen once. Per the germline V gene, CDR1 is MDHEN and CDR2 is SYDVKM. V was pared by 5 bases and J by 4 bases, with 5 bases of the junction left unmatched. This CDR3 is built from 14 residues. Sample: PBMCs. The genes are TRBV28 and TRBJ1-2; 9 nucleotides align to TRBD1. The TCR sequence derives from a woman younger than 45 in good health and CMV-seronegative. Written as DNA, the CDR3 is TGTGCCAGCAGTGTCCCGGGACAGGGCTATGGCTACACCTTC. Translation gives CASSVPGQGYGYTF.